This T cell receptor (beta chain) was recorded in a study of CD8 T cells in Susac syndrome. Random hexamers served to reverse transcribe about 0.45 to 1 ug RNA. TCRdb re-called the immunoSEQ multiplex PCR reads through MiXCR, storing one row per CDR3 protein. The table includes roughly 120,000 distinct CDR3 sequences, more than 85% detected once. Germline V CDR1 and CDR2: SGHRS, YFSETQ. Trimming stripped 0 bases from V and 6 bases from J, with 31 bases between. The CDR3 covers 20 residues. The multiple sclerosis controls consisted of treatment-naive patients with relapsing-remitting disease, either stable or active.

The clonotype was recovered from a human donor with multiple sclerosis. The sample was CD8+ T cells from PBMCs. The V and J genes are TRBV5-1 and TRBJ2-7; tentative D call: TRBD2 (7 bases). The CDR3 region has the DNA TGCGCCAGCAGCTTGGAAGCGGTTTCAACCACGGGGGGCCCTGACTCCGAGCAGTACTTC. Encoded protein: CASSLEAVSTTGGPDSEQYF.